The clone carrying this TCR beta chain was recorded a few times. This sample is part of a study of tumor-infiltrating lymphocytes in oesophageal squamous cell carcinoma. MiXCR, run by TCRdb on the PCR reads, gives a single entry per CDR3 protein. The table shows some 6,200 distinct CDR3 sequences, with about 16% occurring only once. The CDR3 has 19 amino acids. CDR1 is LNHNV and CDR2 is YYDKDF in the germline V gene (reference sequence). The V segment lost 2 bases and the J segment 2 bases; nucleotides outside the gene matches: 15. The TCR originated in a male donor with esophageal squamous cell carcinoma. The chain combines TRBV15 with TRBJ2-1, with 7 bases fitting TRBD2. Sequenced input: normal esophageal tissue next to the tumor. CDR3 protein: CATSRPVGGTVAPYNEQFF. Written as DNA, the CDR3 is TGTGCCACCAGCAGACCCGTGGGAGGGACCGTTGCCCCCTACAATGAGCAGTTCTTC.